This T cell receptor (beta chain) came from a study of shared clonotypes between healthy human individuals. Assay: immunoSEQ multiplex PCR; the TCRdb copy retains only in-frame clones and omits some. This repertoire shows some 2,500,000 clones, approximately 93% found once; its top ten account for more than 0.35%. Findings and limits, study-wide: Since donors were few, the genetic and exposure-history diversity represented was limited.

Turning to this clone: The target antigen is unknown.

Germline-derived CDR1 and CDR2 are SGHAT and FQNNGV. CDR3 size: 18 residues. Trimming removed 3 bases from V and 2 bases from J; junction bases left unmatched: 6. The chain has TRBV11-2 and TRBJ2-5; TRBD2 aligns across 16 bases. This sequence was found in a man aged 18-30 years in good health. Some clones in this sample may be carry-over from other donors' samples. The material sequenced was naive CD4+ T cells from PBMCs. Subset: CD45RA+ positively selected. CDR3 bases: TGTGCCAGCAGCTTGGGACTAGCGGGAGGGCCGGGGCAAGAGACCCAGTACTTC. The encoded protein is CASSLGLAGGPGQETQYF.